A selection of T cell receptor beta chains follows, all from one sample in a study of cytomegalovirus exposure and HLA in healthy donors. Clones were sequenced by immunoSEQ multiplex PCR, and TCRdb holds only the in-frame ones, with some missing. The repertoire holds 250,000 or so clones, approximately 87% seen once, with about 2.5% in the top ten. The source material was PBMCs. The receptor source for this set is a man between 18 and 29 years old in good health and CMV-seronegative. The CDR3 runs from the conserved cysteine through the conserved F or W.

>TRBJ2-2|TRBV7-2
CASSFRLQTANTGELFF
>TRBJ2-7|TRBV15
CATSRGGPYEQYF
>TRBJ1-5|TRBV6-5
CASSFTEGNQPQHF
>TRBJ2-1|TRBV9
CASSDERSGEQFF
>TRBJ2-7|TRBV7-2
CASSLQELSYEQYF
>TRBJ2-7|TRBV12-5
CARPWTGFYEQYF
>TRBJ2-2|TRBV6-1
CASSVHNEELFF
>TRBJ2-1|TRBV7-2
CASSSRTGNEQFF
>TRBJ1-5|TRBV4-3
CASSQPIQQGMGDQPQHF
>TRBJ2-1|TRBV11-3
CASSLLAGSYNEQFF
>TRBJ1-1|TRBV5-1
CASSLTGGETAFF
>TRBJ1-5|TRBV7-8
CASSPEAGIQNQPQHF
>TRBJ2-3|TRBV7-8
CASSLAVLRTDTQYF
>TRBJ2-7|TRBV4-1
CASSPFTGGKDEQYF
>TRBJ2-4|TRBV28
CASSSQGARDIQYF
>TRBJ2-5|TRBV7-8
CASSLGSAETQYF
>TRBJ2-5|TRBV5-1
CASSLPGQGGGTQYF
>TRBJ1-4|TRBV5-1
CASSLTHQGAGNEKLFF
>TRBJ1-2|TRBV7-2
CASSLGTGGRGGYTF
>TRBJ2-1|TRBV10-1
CASSPSGYTYNEQFF
>TRBJ2-1|TRBV13
CASSQRAGSGRAYNEQFF
>TRBJ2-7|TRBV6-6
CASSSPLSGGAREQYF
>TRBJ1-6|TRBV5-1
CASSSNTGESPLHF
>TRBJ1-1|TRBV13
CASSETGGTAEAFF
>TRBJ1-2|TRBV9
CASSVARGGYTF
>TRBJ1-6|TRBV4-3
CASSQVGGRSGSPLHF
>TRBJ2-7|TRBV2
CASTNGFEQYF
>TRBJ1-2|TRBV4-2
CASSQLIGDRGDGYTF
>TRBJ2-7|TRBV6-1
CASQAIYEQYF
>TRBJ2-7|TRBV5-6
CASSFRTGGPEQYF
>TRBJ2-2|TRBV7-8
CASSSPRRGRAAGELFF
>TRBJ1-5|TRBV7-2
CASSLVTVNQPQHF